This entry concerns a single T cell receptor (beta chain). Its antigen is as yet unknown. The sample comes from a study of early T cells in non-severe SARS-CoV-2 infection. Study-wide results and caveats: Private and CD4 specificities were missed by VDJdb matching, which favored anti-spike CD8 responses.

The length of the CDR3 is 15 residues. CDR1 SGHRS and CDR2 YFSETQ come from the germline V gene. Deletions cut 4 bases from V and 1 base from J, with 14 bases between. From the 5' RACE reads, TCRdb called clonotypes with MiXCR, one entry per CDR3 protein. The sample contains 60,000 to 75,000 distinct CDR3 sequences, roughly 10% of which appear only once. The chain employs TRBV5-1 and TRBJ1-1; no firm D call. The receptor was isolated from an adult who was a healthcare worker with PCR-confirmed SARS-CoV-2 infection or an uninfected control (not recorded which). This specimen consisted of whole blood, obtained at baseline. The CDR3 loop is CASSAVGGQNTEAFF. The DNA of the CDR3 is TGCGCCAGCAGCGCGGTAGGAGGCCAGAACACTGAAGCTTTCTTT.